The clone carrying this T cell receptor (beta chain) was observed many times. Its antigen is unknown. CDR1 and CDR2 (germline): SGHTA, FQGNSA. The CDR3 has 12 amino acids. Trimming took off 2 bases at V and 10 bases at J, with 9 bases between the two ends. The sample comes from a study of regulatory T cells in long-lasting Graves disease. The time point was: newly diagnosed GD, antithyroid drugs for less than 3 months. After RNA was extracted from PBMCs, the TCR library was made from it. EDTA tubes received about 8.2 milliliters of drawn peripheral blood. General study points: Graves' patients with persistent disease showed TCR diversity lower than patients newly diagnosed.

Investigators prepared the TCR beta libraries by applying iRepertoire HTBI primers and Arm-PCR of CDR3 regions. TCRdb re-called the multiplex PCR reads with MiXCR, one entry per CDR3 protein. Here the sample spans a few hundred thousand distinct CDR3 sequences, around 20% being singletons. This chain links TRBV7-2 with TRBJ2-1; a possible D gene is TRBD2 (6 bases). This specimen was peripheral blood mononuclear cells (PBMCs), taken at new diagnosis, from a patient treated with antithyroid drugs. The receptor's source is a female donor with Graves disease. The CDR3 DNA is TGTGCCAGCAGCTTATGGGGGGACGAGCAGTTCTTC. This codes for CASSLWGDEQFF.